The subject of this entry is one T cell receptor beta chain. Antigen unknown. Germline V lookup: CDR1 SGDLS, CDR2 YYNGEE. V lost 2 bases, J lost 11 bases, and 8 bases stayed unmatched. This CDR3 has 15 residues. This record comes from a study of T cell responses to AZD1222 COVID-19 vaccine. Turning to the study itself: Analyses pooled second doses at about 4 or about 12 weeks. General study points: Donors skewed white British and female; clonal diversity was possibly underestimated. With two AZD1222 doses given, Spike-specific TCR breadth and depth both rose. Epitopes outside B.1.351 and B.1.1.7 mutated regions reportedly drew nearly half of spike TCRs.

The method was immunoSEQ multiplex PCR; TCRdb's version includes in-frame clones alone and lacks a portion of them. Of some 160,000 clones listed, more than 85% are singletons. This chain links TRBV9 with TRBJ2-3; TRBD2 agrees at 13 bases. This specimen was peripheral blood, taken on day 0 of AZD1222 vaccination. This sequence was found in an adult in good health. The CDR3 reads CASSVSGTSGTVQYF. For the CDR3, the DNA is TGTGCCAGCAGCGTTTCCGGGACTAGCGGGACGGTGCAGTATTTT.